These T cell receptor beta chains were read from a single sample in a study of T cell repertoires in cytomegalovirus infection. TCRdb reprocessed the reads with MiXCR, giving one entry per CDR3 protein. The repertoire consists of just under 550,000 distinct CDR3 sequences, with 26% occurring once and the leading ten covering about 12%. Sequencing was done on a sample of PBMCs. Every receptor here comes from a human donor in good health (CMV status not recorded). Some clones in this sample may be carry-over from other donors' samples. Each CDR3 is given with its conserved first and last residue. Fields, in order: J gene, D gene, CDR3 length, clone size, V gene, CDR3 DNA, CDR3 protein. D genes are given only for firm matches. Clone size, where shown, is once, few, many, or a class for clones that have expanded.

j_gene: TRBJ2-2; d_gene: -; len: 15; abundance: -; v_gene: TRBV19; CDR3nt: TGTGCCAGCCGAAGGCCCAGGGAAGGGGCCGGGGAGCTGTTTTTT; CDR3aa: CASRRPREGAGELFF
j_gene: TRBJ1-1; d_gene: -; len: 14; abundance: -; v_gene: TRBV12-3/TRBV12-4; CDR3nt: TGTGCCAGCAGTCCCTCCCGGGACGCCACTGAAGCTTTCTTT; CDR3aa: CASSPSRDATEAFF
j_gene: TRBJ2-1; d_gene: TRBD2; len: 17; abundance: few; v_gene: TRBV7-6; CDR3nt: TGTGCCAGCAGCAAAACCGCGACTAGCGGGAACTACAATGAGCAGTTCTTC; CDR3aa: CASSKTATSGNYNEQFF
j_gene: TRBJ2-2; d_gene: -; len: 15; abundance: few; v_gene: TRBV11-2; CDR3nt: TGTGCCAGCAGCTTAGATTCGGCGACGGCCGGGGAGCTGTTTTTT; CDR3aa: CASSLDSATAGELFF
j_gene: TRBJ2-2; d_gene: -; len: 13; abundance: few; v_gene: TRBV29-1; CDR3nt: TGCAGCGTTGAAGAAGTGAACACCGGGGAGCTGTTTTTT; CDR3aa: CSVEEVNTGELFF
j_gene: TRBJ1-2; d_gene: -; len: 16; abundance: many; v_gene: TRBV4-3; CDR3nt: TGCGCCAGCAGCCAAGATCGCGACGGCATGAGCCGTGGCTACACCTTC; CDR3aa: CASSQDRDGMSRGYTF
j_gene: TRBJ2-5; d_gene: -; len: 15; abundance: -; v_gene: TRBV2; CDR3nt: TGTGCCAGCAGTGTTGGGCACCCGGAACAAGAGACCCAGTACTTC; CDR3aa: CASSVGHPEQETQYF
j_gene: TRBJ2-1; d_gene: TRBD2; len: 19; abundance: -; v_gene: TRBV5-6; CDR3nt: TGTGCCAGCAGCTTAATCCGAGCGGGAGGATTACCCGCCTACAATGAGCAGTTCTTC; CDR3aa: CASSLIRAGGLPAYNEQFF
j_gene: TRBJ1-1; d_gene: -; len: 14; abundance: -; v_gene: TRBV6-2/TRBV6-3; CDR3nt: TGTGCCAGCAATCGTCAGGGGCGAAAAACTGAAGCTTTCTTT; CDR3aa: CASNRQGRKTEAFF
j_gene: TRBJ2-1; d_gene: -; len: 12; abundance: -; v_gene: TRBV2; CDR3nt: TGTGCCAGCAGTGCGGAGTACAATGAGCAGTTCTTC; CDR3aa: CASSAEYNEQFF
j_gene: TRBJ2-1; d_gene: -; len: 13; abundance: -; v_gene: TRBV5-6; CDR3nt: TGTGCCAGCAGCTCCGGGGTAGGATCCGCAGGGATCTTC; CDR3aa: CASSSGVGSAGIF
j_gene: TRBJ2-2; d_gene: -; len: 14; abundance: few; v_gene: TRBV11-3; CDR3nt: TGTGCCAGCAGCGCGGGACTGAACACCGGGGAGCTGTTTTTT; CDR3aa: CASSAGLNTGELFF
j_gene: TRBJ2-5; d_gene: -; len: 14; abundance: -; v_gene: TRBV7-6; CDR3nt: TGTGCCAGCAGCCCTCGGGCTAGCGCAGAGACCCAGTACTTC; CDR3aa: CASSPRASAETQYF
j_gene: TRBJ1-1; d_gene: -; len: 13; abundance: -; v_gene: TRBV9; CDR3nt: TGTGCCAGCAGCGTAGATTCCGGGCGAGAAGCTTTCTTT; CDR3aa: CASSVDSGREAFF
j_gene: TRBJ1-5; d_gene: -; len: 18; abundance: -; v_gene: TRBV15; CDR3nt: TGTGCCACCAGCAGAGAAAGGGGCAGTCTGTCAGGGTGGCAGCCCCAGCATTTT; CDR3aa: CATSRERGSLSGWQPQHF
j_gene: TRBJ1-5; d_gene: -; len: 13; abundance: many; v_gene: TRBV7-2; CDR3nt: TGTGCCAGCAGCTTTCCAGGGCGACAGCCCCAGCATTTT; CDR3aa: CASSFPGRQPQHF
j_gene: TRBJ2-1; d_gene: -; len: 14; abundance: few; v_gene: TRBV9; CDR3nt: TGTGCCAGCAGCGTAGGACGGGCCTACAATGAGCAGTTCTTC; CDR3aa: CASSVGRAYNEQFF
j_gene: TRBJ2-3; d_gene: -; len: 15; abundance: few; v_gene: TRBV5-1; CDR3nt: TGCGCCAGCAGACCACTCGGGGCCACCACAGATACGCAGTATTTT; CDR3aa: CASRPLGATTDTQYF
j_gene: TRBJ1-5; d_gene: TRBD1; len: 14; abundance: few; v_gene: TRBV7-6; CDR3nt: TGTGCCAGCAGCACAGGACAGGTTAATCAGCCCCAGCATTTT; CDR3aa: CASSTGQVNQPQHF
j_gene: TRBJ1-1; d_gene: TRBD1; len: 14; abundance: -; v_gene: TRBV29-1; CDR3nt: TGCAGCGCCGTAACCGGGACAGGGGCCCGGGAAGCTTTCTTT; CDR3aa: CSAVTGTGAREAFF
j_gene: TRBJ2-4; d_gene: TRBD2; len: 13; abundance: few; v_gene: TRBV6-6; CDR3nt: TGTGCCAGCAGCGACAATACGGGGGGCATTCAGTACTTC; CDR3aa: CASSDNTGGIQYF
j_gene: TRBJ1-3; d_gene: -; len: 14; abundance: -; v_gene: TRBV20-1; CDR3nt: TGCAGTGCCTTTCCGAATGGGTACGGAAACACCATATATTTT; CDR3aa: CSAFPNGYGNTIYF
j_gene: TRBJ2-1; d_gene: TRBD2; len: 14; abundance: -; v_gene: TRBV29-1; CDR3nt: TGCAGCGTTAGAACTAGCGGGCAGTACAATGAGCAGTTCTTC; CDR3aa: CSVRTSGQYNEQFF
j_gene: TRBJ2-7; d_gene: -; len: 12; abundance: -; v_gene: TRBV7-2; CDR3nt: TGTGCCAGCAGCTTACCCTCTCTCGAGCAGTACTTC; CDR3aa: CASSLPSLEQYF
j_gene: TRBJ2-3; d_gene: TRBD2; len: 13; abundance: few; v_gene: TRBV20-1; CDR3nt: TGCAGTGCTCCCTTGGGAGGGGAAGATACGCAGTATTTT; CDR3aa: CSAPLGGEDTQYF
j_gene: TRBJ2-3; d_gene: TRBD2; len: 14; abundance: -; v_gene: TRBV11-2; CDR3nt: TGTGCCAGCAGCCAGCGGGAGTGGGCAGATACGCAGTATTTT; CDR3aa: CASSQREWADTQYF
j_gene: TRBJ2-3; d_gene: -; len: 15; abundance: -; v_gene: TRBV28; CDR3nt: TGTGCCAGCAGCCCGACCAGCGGACTCACAGATACGCAGTATTTT; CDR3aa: CASSPTSGLTDTQYF
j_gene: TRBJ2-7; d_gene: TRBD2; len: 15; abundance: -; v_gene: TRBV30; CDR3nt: TGTGCCTGGTCACGACGGCCTAGCGGACCCTACGAGCAGTACTTC; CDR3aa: CAWSRRPSGPYEQYF
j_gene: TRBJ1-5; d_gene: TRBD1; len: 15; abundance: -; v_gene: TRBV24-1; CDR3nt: TGTGCCACGGGGACAGGGGGGGATGTCAATCAGCCCCAGCATTTT; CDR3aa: CATGTGGDVNQPQHF
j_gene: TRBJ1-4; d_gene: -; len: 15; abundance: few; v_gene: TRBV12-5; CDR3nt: TGTGCTAGTGGTCCATGGGACGTCCGGGATGAAAAACTGTTTTTT; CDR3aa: CASGPWDVRDEKLFF
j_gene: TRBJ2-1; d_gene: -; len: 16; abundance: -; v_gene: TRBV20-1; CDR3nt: TGCAGTGCCGCCATGAAACCGGGACCCCCGGCGAATGAGCAGTTCTTC; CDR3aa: CSAAMKPGPPANEQFF
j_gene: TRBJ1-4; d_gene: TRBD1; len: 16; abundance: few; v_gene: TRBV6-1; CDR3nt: TGTGCCAGCCTACCGGGACAGGGTGGACCGAGTGAAAAACTGTTTTTT; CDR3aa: CASLPGQGGPSEKLFF
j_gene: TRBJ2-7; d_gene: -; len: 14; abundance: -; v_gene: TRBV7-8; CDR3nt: TGTGCCAGCAGCTTAGGTCGGAAACTTGACGAGCAGTACTTC; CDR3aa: CASSLGRKLDEQYF
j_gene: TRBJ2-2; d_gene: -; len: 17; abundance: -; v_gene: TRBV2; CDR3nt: TGTGCCAGCAGTGTGAATCCCCTTGCCGTGAACGCCGGGGAGCTGTTTTTT; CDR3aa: CASSVNPLAVNAGELFF
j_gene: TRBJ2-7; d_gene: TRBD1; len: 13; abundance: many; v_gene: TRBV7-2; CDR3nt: TGTGCCAGCAGCTCAGGGGGCTCAAAGGAGCAGTACTTC; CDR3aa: CASSSGGSKEQYF
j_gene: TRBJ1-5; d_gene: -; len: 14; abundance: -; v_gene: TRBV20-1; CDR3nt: TGCAGTGCTAGTTCCCCCTTTAGCAATCAGCCCCAGCATTTT; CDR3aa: CSASSPFSNQPQHF
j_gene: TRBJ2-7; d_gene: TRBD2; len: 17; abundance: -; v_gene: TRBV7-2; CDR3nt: TGTGCCAGCAACCTGGGCCCCGGACTAGCGGGAGCGGGCGAGCAGTACTTC; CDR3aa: CASNLGPGLAGAGEQYF
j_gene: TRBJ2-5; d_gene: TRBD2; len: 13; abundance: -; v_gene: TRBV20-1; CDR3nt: TGCAGTGGCTGGGGGGGGGGGCAAGAGACCCAGTACTTC; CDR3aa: CSGWGGGQETQYF
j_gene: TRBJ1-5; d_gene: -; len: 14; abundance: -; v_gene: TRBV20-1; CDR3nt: TGCAGTGCTAGAAGGACGGCCTTTGGGCAGCCCCAGCATTTT; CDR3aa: CSARRTAFGQPQHF
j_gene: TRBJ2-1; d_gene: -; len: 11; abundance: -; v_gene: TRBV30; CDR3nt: TGTGCCTGGGCCGGGACTGCCTGGCAGTTCTTC; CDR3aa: CAWAGTAWQFF
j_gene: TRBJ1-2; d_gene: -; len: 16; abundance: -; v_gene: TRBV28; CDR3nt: TGTGCCAGCAGTTTAGAGGGGAGGGTTATGTGGTATGGCTACACCTTC; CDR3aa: CASSLEGRVMWYGYTF
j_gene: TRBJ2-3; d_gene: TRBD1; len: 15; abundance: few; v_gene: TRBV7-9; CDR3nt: TGTGCCAGCTGCCGGGCGCAGGGGGCCACAGATACGCAGTATTTT; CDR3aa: CASCRAQGATDTQYF
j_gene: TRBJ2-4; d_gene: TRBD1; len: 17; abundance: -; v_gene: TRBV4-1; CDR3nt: TGCGCCAGCAGCCAGTTAGGACAGGGGGCTGGTGGTAACATTCAGTACTTC; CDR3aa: CASSQLGQGAGGNIQYF
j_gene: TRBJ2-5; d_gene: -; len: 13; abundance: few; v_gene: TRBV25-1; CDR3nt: TGTGCCAATCCGGCGGAGGGCCAAGAGACCCAGTACTTC; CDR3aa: CANPAEGQETQYF
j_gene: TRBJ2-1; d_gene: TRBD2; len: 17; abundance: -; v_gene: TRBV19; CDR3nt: TGTGCCAGTAGTATTAGCCTAGCGGGAGCGAAAGGCAATGAGCAGTTCTTC; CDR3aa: CASSISLAGAKGNEQFF
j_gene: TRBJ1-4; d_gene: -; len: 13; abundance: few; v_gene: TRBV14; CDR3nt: TGTGCCAGCAGCCAAAAGGGAGGAGGAAGACTGTTTTTT; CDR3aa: CASSQKGGGRLFF
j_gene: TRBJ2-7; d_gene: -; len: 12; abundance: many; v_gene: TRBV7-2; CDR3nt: TGTGCCAGCAGCCTCTGGGTCCTTGAGCAGTACTTC; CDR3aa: CASSLWVLEQYF
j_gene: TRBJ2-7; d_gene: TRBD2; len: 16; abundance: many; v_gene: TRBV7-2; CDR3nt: TGTGCCAGCAGCCCGACGGGACTAGCGGCTTCCTACGAGCAGTACTTC; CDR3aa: CASSPTGLAASYEQYF
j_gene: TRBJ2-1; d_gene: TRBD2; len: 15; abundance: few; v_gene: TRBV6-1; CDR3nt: TGTGCCAGCAGTGAAAGAGTGAGCGGGAACGATGAGCAGTTCTTC; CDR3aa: CASSERVSGNDEQFF
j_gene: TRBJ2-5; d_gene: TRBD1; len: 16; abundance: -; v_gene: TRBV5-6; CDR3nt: TGTGCCAGCAGCTTGGGAACGGGACAGATTTCGGAGACCCAGTACTTC; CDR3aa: CASSLGTGQISETQYF
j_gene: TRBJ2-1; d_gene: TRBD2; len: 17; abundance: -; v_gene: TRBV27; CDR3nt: TGTGCCAGCAGTCCCCGATTAGCGGGAGGGCCCTACAATGAGCAGTTCTTC; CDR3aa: CASSPRLAGGPYNEQFF
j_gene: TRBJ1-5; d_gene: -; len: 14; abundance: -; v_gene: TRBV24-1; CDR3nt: TGTGCCACCAGTGCGCCTACTAGCAATCAGCCCCAGCATTTT; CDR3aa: CATSAPTSNQPQHF
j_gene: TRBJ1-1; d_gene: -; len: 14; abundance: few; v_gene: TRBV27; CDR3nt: TGTGCCAGCAGTTTATCAGGGATAGGCACTGAAGCTTTCTTT; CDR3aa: CASSLSGIGTEAFF
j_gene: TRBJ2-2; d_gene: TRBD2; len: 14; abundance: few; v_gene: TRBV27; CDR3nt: TGTGCCTCGCGGCGGGGGTTGAACACCGGGGAGCTGTTTTTT; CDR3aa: CASRRGLNTGELFF